This T cell receptor (beta chain) was profiled in a study of blood T cell repertoires in COVID-19. Study in general: Samples of COVID-19 (acute and convalescent) were obtained from the United States, Italy and Spain. T cells, B-cell-depleted T cells, or PBMCs supplied cDNA or gDNA.

CDR3 length: 14 amino acids. Germline CDR1 is LGHDT and CDR2 is YNNKEL (reference sequence). V shed 8 bases, J shed 4 bases, and the junction held 7 bases outside the gene matches. As processed by the authors: Amplification of reference gene primers provided the estimated nucleated cell counts. Here immunoSEQ multiplex PCR was the method, and the copy in TCRdb shows in-frame clones only, minus some. That table gives V, J and clone size, and the DNA gave D and trimming. The table shows some 80,000 clones, with roughly 76% occurring only once. The sequencing sample was made of peripheral blood. This chain joins TRBV3-1 (or the pseudogene TRBV3-2) and TRBJ2-5, with 10 bases aligning to TRBD2. This receptor was obtained from a woman older than 75 with active or convalescent COVID-19. CDR3 region: CASGAGGLIETQYF. As DNA, the CDR3 is TGTGCCAGCGGAGCGGGGGGGCTAATAGAGACCCAGTACTTC.